Below are 9 T cell receptor beta chains sequenced from a single sample in a study of regulatory T cells in long-lasting Graves disease. The time point is: newly diagnosed GD, antithyroid drugs for less than 3 months. The TCR library used RNA extracted from PBMCs. Building of the TCR beta libraries involved iRepertoire HTBI primers and Arm-PCR of CDR3 regions. TCRdb redid the calling of the multiplex PCR reads with MiXCR, one entry per CDR3 protein. Here the sample spans about 430,000 distinct CDR3 sequences, 15% being singletons. The same specimen was also included in a second study, on T cells in Graves' hyperthyroidism and ophthalmopathy.

This specimen was peripheral blood mononuclear cells (PBMCs), taken at new diagnosis, from a patient treated with antithyroid drugs. The receptors stem from a woman aged 40 to 55 with Graves disease.

Ten or more counts support this clonotype. The rearrangement uses TRBV20-1 and TRBJ2-7; D possibly uses TRBD1 or TRBD2 (5 bases each). Trimming shortened V by 0 bases and J by 6 bases, and 9 bases separated the two germline ends. Germline V CDR1 and CDR2: DFQATT, SNEGSKA (reference sequence). The CDR3 spans 12 residues. As DNA, the CDR3 is TGCAGTGCTAGAGAGGATGGGACCGAGCAGTACTTC. This sequence encodes CSAREDGTEQYF.

This clonotype was detected only a few times. With a far larger clone one base away, a read error is the likely cause. The chain joins TRBV2 to TRBJ2-1; perhaps TRBD1 as D (7 bases). The CDR3 extends over 13 amino acids. Trimming removed 6 bases at V and 10 bases at J, with 16 bases between. CDR1 is SNHLY, CDR2 FYNNEI, per germline. This CDR3 reads CASSFRGEGEQFF. The CDR3 DNA reads TGTGCCAGCAGCTTCAGGGGGGAAGGCGAGCAGTTCTTC.

This clonotype was seen ten or more times. V gene TRBV5-4 combines with J gene TRBJ2-5; 9 bases are a match to TRBD2. CDR1 is SGHNT and CDR2 is YYREEE in the germline V gene (reference sequence). V shed 3 bases and J 5 bases; nucleotides not matched to a gene: 5. This CDR3 is built from 14 residues. The CDR3 nucleotides read TGTGCCAGCAGCTCGGAAACTAGCGGGGAGACCCAGTACTTC. This encodes CASSSETSGETQYF.

This clonotype came up once. A much larger clone is a single base away; this may be a read error. This chain links TRBV6-2 or TRBV6-3 with TRBJ2-7, with 8 bases fitting TRBD2. The CDR3 length is 12 residues. CDR1 is MNHEY and CDR2 is SVGEGT in the germline V gene. The CDR3: CVTKAGAYEQYF. The DNA for the CDR3 is TGTGTCACCAAAGCGGGAGCCTACGAGCAGTACTTC.

The V gene is TRBV20-1, the J gene TRBJ2-3, with D maybe TRBD2 (5 bases). Trimming removed 3 bases from V and 7 bases from J, with 17 bases in between. Germline V gene sequence: CDR1 DFQATT, CDR2 SNEGSKA (reference sequence). The CDR3 totals 14 residues. The CDR3 DNA follows: TGCAGTGCTAGCGAGGTGGGAGAGGAGAATACGCAGTATTTT. It yields the protein CSASEVGEENTQYF.

This clonotype was detected ten times or more. The chain employs TRBV5-1 and TRBJ2-7, with 12 bases that match TRBD1. Germline CDR1 and CDR2: SGHRS and YFSETQ. J lost 7 bases, V lost 4 bases, and 9 bases had no gene match. This CDR3 comprises 15 residues. Written as DNA, the CDR3 is TGCGCCAGCAGCGAGGGACAGGGGGCGCAAAGGGAGCAGTACTTC. The encoded protein is CASSEGQGAQREQYF.

The CDR3 DNA reads TGTGCCAGCAGCCCAACGGGACAGGGGAGGAAGCAGTACTTC. This gives the protein CASSPTGQGRKQYF. J is TRBJ2-7 and V is TRBV7-9, with 10 nucleotides matching TRBD1. Germline V gene sequence: CDR1 SEHNR, CDR2 FQNEAQ (reference sequence). The junction had 9 bases not matched to a gene; V was cut back by 5 bases and J by 8 bases. This CDR3 spans 14 amino acids. Full variable domain (remainder filled in from reference TRBV7-9 and TRBJ2-7): DTGVSQNPRHKITKRGQNVTFRCDPISEHNRLYWYRQTLGQGPEFLTYFQNEAQLEKSRLLSDRFSAERPKGSFSTLEIQRTEQGDSAMYLCASSPTGQGRKQYFGPGTRLTVT.

This clonotype was counted between two and nine times. J is TRBJ2-1 and V is TRBV30; 8 bases are shared with TRBD2. After removal of 4 bases from V and 3 bases from J, the junction contained 14 bases not matched to a gene. Germline V gene lookup returns CDR1 GTSNPN and CDR2 SVGIG (reference sequence). The CDR3 runs to 17 residues. In DNA form, the CDR3 reads TGTGCCTGGACCGGTCGGACTAGCCATACAATCTACAATGAGCAGTTCTTC. Translating it yields CAWTGRTSHTIYNEQFF.

This clonotype was counted many times. J is TRBJ2-7 and V is TRBV6-2 or TRBV6-3; TRBD2 matches at 7 bases. The CDR3 runs 18 residues. CDR1 and CDR2 from the germline V gene are MNHEY and SVGEGT. V gave up 7 bases and J gave up 2 bases; unmatched junction bases: 20. CDR3 loop: CASNLISAGGTTTYEQYF. DNA of the CDR3: TGTGCCAGCAACCTCATTAGCGCTGGAGGGACTACAACCTACGAGCAGTACTTC.